These T cell receptor beta chains were read from a single sample in a study of blood T cell repertoires in COVID-19. Libraries were prepared by immunoSEQ multiplex PCR; TCRdb keeps only in-frame clonotypes and omits some of them. The sample has about 160,000 clones, 70% to 80% seen once; the top ten hold roughly 7.5%. The sequencing sample was made of peripheral blood. Receptor source: a man aged 55-75 years with acute or convalescent COVID-19. Each CDR3 is given without its conserved first and last residue.

>TRBJ1-2|TRBV12-3/TRBV12-4
ASNGQINYGYT
>TRBJ1-2|TRBV9
ASSEGPGTGRGGYT
>TRBJ1-6|TRBV5-5
ASSLDYGGGSPLH
>TRBJ2-7|TRBV5-5
ASSWGGSYEQY
>TRBJ2-7|TRBV30
AWSWGTGVSEQY
>TRBJ1-1|TRBV30
AWSYSGTEAF
>TRBJ1-4|TRBV6-5
ASSYGQGAGKLF
>TRBJ1-1|TRBV5-1
ATKTGTDKTEAF
>TRBJ1-2|TRBV5-6
ASSLNQGATGYT
>TRBJ2-1|TRBV2
ASRGLQGYNEQF
>TRBJ2-7|TRBV27
ASSKIWDSSYEQY
>TRBJ1-5|TRBV19
ASSIATGNQPQH
>TRBJ2-7|TRBV5-6
ASSFGGGTLSSYEQY
>TRBJ2-2|TRBV6-5
ASRGRQGWGELF
>TRBJ1-2|TRBV6-2/TRBV6-3
ASSRWTDAGGYT
>TRBJ1-2|TRBV25-1
ASSERYGYT
>TRBJ1-1|TRBV5-1
ASSVQGERAF
>TRBJ2-6|TRBV11-2
ASSSSSGGPSGANVLT
>TRBJ2-3|TRBV6-4
ASNLDRDADTQY
>TRBJ2-1|TRBV24-1
ATSRTGGVNEQF
>TRBJ1-6|TRBV11-3
ASSPPRGVGYNSPLH
>TRBJ1-2|TRBV29-1
SVDAGTDYGYT
>TRBJ2-2|TRBV15
ATSRDRLAGNTGELF
>TRBJ2-7|TRBV11-2
ASSFHPGSGEQY
>TRBJ1-2|TRBV24-1
ATSDTDRNYGYT
>TRBJ2-1|TRBV9
ASSVTPSSYNEQF
>TRBJ2-7|TRBV15
ATSRDRVSSYEQY
>TRBJ1-5|TRBV19
ASLGGQGGFQPQH
>TRBJ1-1|TRBV5-1
ASSLETGRRSEAF
>TRBJ1-1|TRBV2
ASSREATEAF
>TRBJ1-1|TRBV19
ASSNRDTEAF
>TRBJ2-3|TRBV9
ASSVIAGVTDTQY
>TRBJ2-2|TRBV11-2
ASSRGGGFTGELF
>TRBJ2-7|TRBV11-3
ASSSRSYEQY
>TRBJ2-7|TRBV18
ASSLGLAGDLSEQY
>TRBJ2-5|TRBV5-1
ASSYIGRGNQETQY
>TRBJ1-2|TRBV6-2/TRBV6-3
ASSQAGLTNYGYT
>TRBJ2-5|TRBV13
ASSLELGSSYETQY
>TRBJ1-6|TRBV7-2
ASSHATGDGPPLH
>TRBJ2-3|TRBV19
ASSEREDTQY
>TRBJ1-2|TRBV6-5
ASRSGQGSSGYT
>TRBJ1-1|TRBV27
ASSPQGEGTEAF
>TRBJ1-2|TRBV11-2
ASSLGGRGYGYT
>TRBJ2-7|TRBV5-4
ASSSEDRGVYEQY
>TRBJ1-5|TRBV5-1
ASSPAGLDNQPQH
>TRBJ1-1|TRBV18
ASSRGTGGTEAF
>TRBJ2-3|TRBV7-2
ASSLDSGAATDTQY
>TRBJ1-5|TRBV15
ATSRETGGNGQPQH
>TRBJ2-1|TRBV6-5
ASSPTGEREQF
>TRBJ1-5|TRBV7-8
ASSREPRGLGQPQH
>TRBJ1-5|TRBV6-5
ASSYGEFYSNQPQH
>TRBJ1-1|TRBV4-1
ASSQESGTGHEAF
>TRBJ2-1|TRBV6-5
ASSWGGSRNEQF
>TRBJ1-6|TRBV30
AWSVNANNSPLH
>TRBJ2-1|TRBV5-4
ASTLTSKGVNEQF
>TRBJ1-2|TRBV23-1
ASSRQALDYGYT
>TRBJ2-4|TRBV11-2
ASSLEGRIAKNIQY
>TRBJ1-2|TRBV24-1
ATSDPERGGYT